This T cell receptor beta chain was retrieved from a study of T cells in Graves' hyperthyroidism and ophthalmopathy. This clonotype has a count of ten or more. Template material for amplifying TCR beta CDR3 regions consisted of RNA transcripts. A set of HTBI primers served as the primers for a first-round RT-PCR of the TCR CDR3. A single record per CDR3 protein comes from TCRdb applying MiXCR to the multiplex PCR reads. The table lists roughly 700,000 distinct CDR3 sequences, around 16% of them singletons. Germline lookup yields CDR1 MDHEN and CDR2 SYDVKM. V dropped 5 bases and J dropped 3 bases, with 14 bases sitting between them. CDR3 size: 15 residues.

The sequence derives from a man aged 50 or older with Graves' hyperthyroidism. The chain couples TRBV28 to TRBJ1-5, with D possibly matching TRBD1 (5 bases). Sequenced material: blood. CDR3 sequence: CASSPYRRFNQPQHF. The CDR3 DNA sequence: TGTGCCAGCAGTCCTTACAGGCGGTTCAATCAGCCCCAGCATTTT.